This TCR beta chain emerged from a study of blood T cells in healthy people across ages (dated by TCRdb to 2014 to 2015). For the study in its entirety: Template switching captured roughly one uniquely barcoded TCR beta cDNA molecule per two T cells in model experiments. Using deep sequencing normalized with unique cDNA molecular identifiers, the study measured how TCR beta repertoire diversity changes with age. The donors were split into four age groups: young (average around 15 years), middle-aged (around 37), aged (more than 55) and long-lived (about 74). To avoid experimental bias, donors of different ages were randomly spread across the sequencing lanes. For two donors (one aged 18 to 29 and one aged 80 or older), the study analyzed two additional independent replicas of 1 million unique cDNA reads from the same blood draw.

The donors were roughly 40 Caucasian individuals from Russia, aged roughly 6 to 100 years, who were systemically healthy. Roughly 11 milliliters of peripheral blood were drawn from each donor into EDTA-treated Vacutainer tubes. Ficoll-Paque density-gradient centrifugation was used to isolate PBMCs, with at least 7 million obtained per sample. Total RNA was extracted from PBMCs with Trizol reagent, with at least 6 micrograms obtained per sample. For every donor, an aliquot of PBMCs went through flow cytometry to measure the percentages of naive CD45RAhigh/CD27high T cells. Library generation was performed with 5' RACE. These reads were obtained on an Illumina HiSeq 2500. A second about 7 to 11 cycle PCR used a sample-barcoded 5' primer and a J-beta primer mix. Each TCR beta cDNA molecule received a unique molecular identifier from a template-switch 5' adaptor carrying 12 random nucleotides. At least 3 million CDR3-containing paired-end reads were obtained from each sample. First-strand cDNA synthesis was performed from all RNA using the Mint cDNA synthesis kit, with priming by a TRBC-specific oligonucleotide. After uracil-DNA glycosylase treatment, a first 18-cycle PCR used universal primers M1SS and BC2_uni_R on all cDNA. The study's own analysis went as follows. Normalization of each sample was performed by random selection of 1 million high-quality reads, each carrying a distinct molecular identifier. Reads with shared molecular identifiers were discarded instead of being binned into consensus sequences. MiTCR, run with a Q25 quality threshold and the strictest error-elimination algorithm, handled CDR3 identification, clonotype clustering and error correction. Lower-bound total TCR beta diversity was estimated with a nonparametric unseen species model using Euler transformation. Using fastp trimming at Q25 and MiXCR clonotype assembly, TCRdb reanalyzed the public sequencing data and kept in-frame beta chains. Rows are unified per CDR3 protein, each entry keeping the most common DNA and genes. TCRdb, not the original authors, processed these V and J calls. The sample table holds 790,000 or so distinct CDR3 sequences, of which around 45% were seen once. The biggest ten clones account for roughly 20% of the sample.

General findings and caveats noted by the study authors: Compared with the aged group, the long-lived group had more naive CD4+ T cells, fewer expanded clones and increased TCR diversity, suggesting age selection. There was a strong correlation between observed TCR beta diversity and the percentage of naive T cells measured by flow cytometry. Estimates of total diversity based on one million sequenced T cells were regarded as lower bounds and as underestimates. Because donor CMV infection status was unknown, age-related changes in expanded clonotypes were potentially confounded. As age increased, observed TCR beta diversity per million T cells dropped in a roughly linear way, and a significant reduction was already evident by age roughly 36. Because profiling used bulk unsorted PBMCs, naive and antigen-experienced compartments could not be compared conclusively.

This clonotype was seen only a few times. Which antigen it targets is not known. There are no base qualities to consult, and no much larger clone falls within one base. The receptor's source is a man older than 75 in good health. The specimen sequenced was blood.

At the DNA level, the sequence is TGTGCCAGCAGCGCAAGCGGCAGGGGGGTCAATCAGCCCCAGCATTTT. Translation gives CASSASGRGVNQPQHF. The chain is made from TRBV7-9 and TRBJ1-5; the junction holds 7 bases that match TRBD1. The germline V end is reduced by 5 bases and the J end by 3 bases; junction bases left unmatched: 10. CDR1 is given as SEHNR and CDR2 as FQNEAQ, both from the germline V gene (reference sequence). From cysteine to phenylalanine, the CDR3 is 16 amino acids long. Only CDR3 DNA remains: 48 bases, in frame from the first base.